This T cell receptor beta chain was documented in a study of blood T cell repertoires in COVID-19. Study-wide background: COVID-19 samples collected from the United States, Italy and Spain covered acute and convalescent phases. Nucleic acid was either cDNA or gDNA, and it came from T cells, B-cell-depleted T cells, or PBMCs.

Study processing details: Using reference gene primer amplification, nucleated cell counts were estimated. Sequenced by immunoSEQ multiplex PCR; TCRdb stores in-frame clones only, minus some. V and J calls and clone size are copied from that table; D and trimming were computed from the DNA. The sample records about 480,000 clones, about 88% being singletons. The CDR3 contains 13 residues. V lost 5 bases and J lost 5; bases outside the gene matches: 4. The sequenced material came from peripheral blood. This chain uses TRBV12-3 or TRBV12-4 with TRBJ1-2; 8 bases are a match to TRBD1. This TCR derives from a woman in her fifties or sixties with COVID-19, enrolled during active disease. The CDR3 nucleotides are TGTGCCAGCAGTCTACAGGGGGGGTATGGCTACACCTTC. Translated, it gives CASSLQGGYGYTF.